This note documents a single T cell receptor beta chain sequence. Its specificity is unknown. This CDR3 comprises 17 residues. Germline V gene sequence: CDR1 LGHNA, CDR2 YNFKEQ. V was clipped by 1 base and J by 4 bases, with 19 bases between them. These data are taken from a study of cytomegalovirus exposure and HLA in healthy donors. Study-level points and caveats: For most subjects, TCR beta sequences were reported to predict HLA-A and HLA-B alleles with accuracy. Presence/absence analyses took donor sequencing depth as roughly uniform.

The PCR was carried out with 60 Vbeta primers and 13 Jbeta primers. Using immunoSEQ multiplex PCR, the repertoire was profiled, and TCRdb retains in-frame clones only, with some absent. The sample table includes 140,000 or so clones. The chain is built from TRBV4-2 and TRBJ1-2, with TRBD1 as a possible D gene (6 bases). This receptor was obtained from a male donor in good health and CMV-seronegative. The specimen was PBMCs. DNA for the CDR3: TGTGCCAGCAGCCAAGTGCCCCGGGACACCACAGCCTATGGCTACACCTTC. This translates into CASSQVPRDTTAYGYTF.